These 5 T cell receptor beta chains were all obtained from the same sample, sequenced in a study of vaccination effects on CD4 cells after COVID-19. Which antigens these TCRs recognize remains unknown. In the ViraFEST assay, antigen-specific CD4+ clonotypes were identified by expansion after peptide-pool stimulation. Cultured cells yielded isolated CD4+ T cells after less than 11 days. Participants were given two doses of BNT162b2 or mRNA-1273 vaccine. This table comes from immunoSEQ multiplex PCR, and its TCRdb copy is limited to in-frame clones, with some not included. Here the sample spans tens of thousands of clones, 65% to 75% being singletons. The material was CD4+ T cells from PBMCs cultured with HCoV-229E spike peptides, obtained after COVID-19 vaccination. The source of these receptors is a human donor who received a COVID-19 vaccine.

The chain couples TRBV5-5 to TRBJ1-2, with unresolved D. The V gene's germline CDR1 is SGHKS and CDR2 YYEKEE (reference sequence). Trimming stripped 1 base from V and 5 bases from J, with 6 bases between. The CDR3 has 12 residues. The CDR3 coding sequence is TGTGCCAGCAGCTTGCGGCGGTATGGCTACACCTTC. The encoded protein is CASSLRRYGYTF.

There are a few counts of this clone. V and J are TRBV5-4 and TRBJ1-6, with D uncertain. The CDR3 has 17 residues. Deletions cut 1 base from V and 0 bases from J, with 11 bases between. Per germline, CDR1 SGHNT and CDR2 YYREEE (reference sequence). The CDR3 loop reads CASSLSNPSSYNSPLHF. The CDR3 DNA follows: TGTGCCAGCAGCTTGTCGAACCCGAGCTCCTATAATTCACCCCTCCACTTT.

The chain uses TRBV11-2 and TRBJ1-5; 8 positions agree with TRBD1. V lost 5 bases to trimming and J lost 0 bases; unmatched junction nucleotides: 9. The CDR3 spans 17 residues. Germline V CDR1 and CDR2: SGHAT, FQNNGV. CDR3 sequence (DNA): TGTGCCAGCAGCCCTACCGGACAGGGCTATAGCAATCAGCCCCAGCATTTT. Its translation: CASSPTGQGYSNQPQHF.

This clone was detected a few times. The chain links TRBV5-1 to TRBJ1-4; possibly TRBD1 for D (5 bases). CDR1 SGHRS and CDR2 YFSETQ come from the germline V gene. Trimming removed 4 bases from V and 4 bases from J, with 14 bases in between. CDR3 length: 15 amino acids. The CDR3 loop is CASSLRGDYNEKLFF. The CDR3 DNA is TGCGCCAGCAGCCTACGGGGCGACTATAATGAAAAACTGTTTTTT.

The J gene is TRBJ2-5, the V gene TRBV27; no clear D gene. This CDR3 comprises 13 residues. V was shortened by 5 bases and J by 6 bases, with 13 bases between the two germline ends. Looked up from germline, CDR1 is MNHEY and CDR2 is SMNVEV (reference sequence). The CDR3 here is CASSTKPLKTQYF. CDR3 DNA: TGTGCCAGCAGTACAAAACCTCTAAAGACCCAGTACTTC.